These 30 T cell receptor beta chains originate from one sample sequenced in a study of follicular helper T cells after annual influenza vaccination. Some clones are missing from TCRdb's copy, which holds only in-frame ones; the method was immunoSEQ multiplex PCR. This table has some 10,000 clones, roughly 80% appearing once. The sequencing here drew on CXCR5- memory CD4+ T cells sorted from blood, taken 6 weeks after influenza vaccination. These receptors were taken from an adult who received the influenza vaccine.

J is TRBJ2-7 and V is TRBV15; the D is unclear. The CDR3 extends over 16 amino acids. Germline-derived CDR1 and CDR2 are LNHNV and YYDKDF (reference sequence). The ends were cut back, 0 bases at V and 6 bases at J, with 18 bases in the middle. The CDR3 bases are TGTGCCACCAGCAGAGAAAGTAGGATCACCCCCTCCGAGCAGTACTTC. It specifies CATSRESRITPSEQYF.

This clone occurred a few times. This chain connects TRBV11-2 to TRBJ2-1; TRBD2 might be the D (6 bases). Germline values: CDR1 SGHAT, CDR2 FQNNGV. The CDR3 runs to 15 residues. V lost 1 base to trimming and J lost 6 bases, with 13 bases between them. DNA for the CDR3: TGTGCCAGCAGCTTAGTGTCTAGCGTTATCAATGAGCAGTTCTTC. Protein sequence: CASSLVSSVINEQFF.

This chain connects TRBV18 to TRBJ1-4, with TRBD1 matching 8 bases. CDR3 length equals 14 residues. The germline V gene has CDR1 KGHSH and CDR2 LQKENI. V shed 3 bases and J 13 bases; nucleotides not matched to a gene: 10. The CDR3 here is CASSPPDRALGLFF. CDR3 DNA sequence: TGTGCCAGCTCACCGCCGGACAGGGCGCTTGGACTGTTTTTT.

The chain uses TRBV5-4 and TRBJ2-3; D is perhaps TRBD2 (5 bases). The ends were cut back, 2 bases at V and 0 bases at J, with 13 bases in the middle. Germline V gene data show CDR1 as SGHNT and CDR2 as YYREEE (reference sequence). The CDR3 loop spans 16 amino acids. In nucleotides, the CDR3 is TGTGCCAGCAGCTTAGGACTGTCACCTAGCACAGATACGCAGTATTTT. Its protein product is CASSLGLSPSTDTQYF.

The chain combines TRBV11-3 with TRBJ2-7; no firm D call. Trimming stripped 1 base from V and 2 bases from J, with 12 bases between. Looked up from germline, CDR1 is SGHNT and CDR2 is YENEEA. The CDR3 consists of 15 residues. The CDR3: CASSLVGQQPYEQYF. CDR3 bases: TGTGCCAGCAGCTTAGTGGGTCAGCAACCCTACGAGCAGTACTTC.

V is TRBV28 and J is TRBJ2-7; 9 bases are a match to TRBD2. Looked up from germline, CDR1 is MDHEN and CDR2 is SYDVKM. Trimming took 3 bases from V and 2 from J; bases not matched to a gene: 8. The CDR3 runs to 16 residues. CDR3 region: CASSFSLAGLTYEQYF. Written as DNA, the CDR3 is TGTGCCAGCAGTTTCTCCCTAGCGGGGTTGACCTACGAGCAGTACTTC.

The chain combines TRBV5-5 with TRBJ2-7; no reliable D call. The V end was cut by 4 bases, the J end by 5 bases, with 4 bases between. The CDR3 is 10 residues long. From germline, CDR1 is SGHKS and CDR2 YYEKEE (reference sequence). Here the CDR3 reads CASSPHEQYF. The CDR3 bases are TGTGCCAGCAGCCCCCACGAGCAGTACTTC.

The J gene is TRBJ2-7, the V gene TRBV4-2, with D unclear. Germline V gene data show CDR1 as LGHNA and CDR2 as YNFKEQ. V was trimmed by 0 bases and J by 3 bases, leaving 3 bases between them. This CDR3 contains 12 residues. The CDR3 sequence is CASSQEGYEQYF. The CDR3 region has the DNA TGTGCCAGCAGCCAAGAGGGCTACGAGCAGTACTTC.

V and J are TRBV15 and TRBJ2-7; TRBD2 matches 8 bases. The CDR3 covers 15 residues. The V gene's germline CDR1 is LNHNV and CDR2 YYDKDF (reference sequence). V was pared by 0 bases and J by 2 bases, with 3 bases of the junction left unmatched. The CDR3 spells CATSRESGGTYEQYF. CDR3 in DNA: TGTGCCACCAGCAGAGAAAGCGGGGGAACCTACGAGCAGTACTTC.

This sequence joins TRBV13 and TRBJ1-4, with a weak D call TRBD1 (5 bases). Trimming removed 5 bases at V and 7 bases at J, with 14 bases between. There are 14 residues in the CDR3. Per germline, CDR1 PRHDT and CDR2 FYEKMQ (reference sequence). DNA of the CDR3: TGTGCCAGCAGCGCACGACAGACGCGTGAAAAACTGTTTTTT. Its protein is CASSARQTREKLFF.

This chain uses TRBV18 with TRBJ2-5; D uncertain. Trimming took off 3 bases at V and 1 base at J, with 3 bases between the two ends. Per germline, CDR1 KGHSH and CDR2 LQKENI. The CDR3 runs to 12 residues. The CDR3 sequence: CASSPGQETQYF. The CDR3 bases are TGTGCCAGCTCACCCGGCCAAGAGACCCAGTACTTC.

This sequence joins TRBV23-1 and TRBJ1-5, with no clear D. TRBV23-1 is reported as an ORF; its role is uncertain. V was trimmed by 7 bases and J by 0 bases, leaving 10 bases between them. The CDR3 is 14 amino acids. CDR3 in amino acids: CASINGDSNQPQHF. The CDR3 bases are TGCGCCAGCATAAATGGTGATAGCAATCAGCCCCAGCATTTT.

The chain has TRBV18 and TRBJ2-5; the D gene is possibly TRBD2 (6 bases). V lost 8 bases and J 1 base, leaving 11 bases between the germline ends. This CDR3 has 13 amino acids. Germline loops: CDR1 KGHSH, CDR2 LQKENI. DNA for the CDR3: TGTGCCAGCGGGCGGGACTTCCAAGAGACCCAGTACTTC. This encodes CASGRDFQETQYF.

The chain is built from TRBV6-5 and TRBJ1-5, with D tentatively TRBD1 (5 bases). Trimming pared 4 bases from V and 4 bases from J, leaving 8 bases between. CDR3 length: 13 amino acids. Germline V gene lookup returns CDR1 MNHEY and CDR2 SVGAGI. CDR3 bases: TGTGCCAGCAGTTTCCAGGGTAATCAGCCCCAGCATTTT. As protein: CASSFQGNQPQHF.

This chain uses TRBV6-1 with TRBJ2-5; tentatively, D is TRBD2 (7 bases). The CDR3 consists of 17 residues. Trimming cost V 4 bases and J 1 base, with 19 bases left between them. Germline loops: CDR1 MNHNS, CDR2 SASEGT. The CDR3 DNA follows: TGTGCCAGCAGTGTCGGACCCGCCGGGGGGCCCCAAGAGACCCAGTACTTC. Translated, it gives CASSVGPAGGPQETQYF.

The J gene is TRBJ1-4, the V gene TRBV6-6; D is ambiguous. Germline-derived CDR1 and CDR2 are MNHNY and SVGAGI (reference sequence). The ends were cut back, 6 bases at V and 0 bases at J, with 8 bases in the middle. This CDR3 is built from 14 residues. CDR3 loop: CASSYSATNEKLFF. The CDR3 DNA follows: TGTGCCAGCAGCTACAGTGCAACTAATGAAAAACTGTTTTTT.

This rearrangement joins TRBV6-4 to TRBJ2-7; either TRBD1 or TRBD2 may supply D (6 bases each). The CDR3 runs 22 residues. The germline V and J ends were trimmed by 0 bases and 5 bases, with 35 bases remaining between them. Germline V gene sequence: CDR1 MRHNA, CDR2 SNTAGT. CDR3 in amino acids: CASSDSSPGVGDWLWGPNEQYF. CDR3 nucleotide sequence: TGTGCCAGCAGTGACTCGAGTCCGGGGGTAGGTGATTGGTTGTGGGGGCCGAACGAGCAGTACTTC.

This chain links TRBV7-6 with TRBJ2-1; 9 bases match TRBD2. The junction had 6 bases not matched to a gene; V was cut back by 2 bases and J by 10 bases. The CDR3 totals 14 residues. Germline V gene data show CDR1 as SGHVS and CDR2 as FNYEAQ. The chain's CDR3 is CASSLRASGAEQFF. Here the CDR3 DNA reads TGTGCCAGCAGCTTAAGGGCTAGCGGGGCCGAGCAGTTCTTC.

J is TRBJ1-1 and V is TRBV9; D unclear. Germline lookup yields CDR1 SGDLS and CDR2 YYNGEE. The CDR3 spans 15 residues. The V and J ends lost 7 bases and 0 bases respectively, with 16 bases between them. As DNA, the CDR3 is TGTGCCAGCTCCCGGGATGAGGTTTTGAACACTGAAGCTTTCTTT. Protein sequence: CASSRDEVLNTEAFF.

The chain recombines TRBV5-1 with TRBJ2-3; TRBD2 aligns across 12 bases. Losses at the gene ends were 7 bases for V and 2 bases for J; bases not matched to a gene: 11. CDR3 length equals 17 residues. The V gene's germline CDR1 is SGHRS and CDR2 YFSETQ. In nucleotides, the CDR3 is TGCGCCAGCCGGAGGCTAGCGGGGGGGGAGACCACAGATACGCAGTATTTT. Amino acid sequence: CASRRLAGGETTDTQYF.

The chain is built from TRBV30 and TRBJ2-2; 10 nucleotides align to TRBD1. The ends lost 1 base at V and 4 bases at J; junction bases unmatched: 15. The CDR3 length is 19 residues. Germline V gene sequence: CDR1 GTSNPN, CDR2 SVGIG (reference sequence). The DNA of the CDR3 is TGTGCCTGGAGTGCCTACCGACAGGGGGCACCCCAGGGCACCGGGGAGCTGTTTTTT. Amino acids: CAWSAYRQGAPQGTGELFF.

The chain links TRBV10-3 to TRBJ2-3, with D perhaps matching TRBD2 (6 bases). The CDR3 has 16 residues. V was cut by 6 bases and J by 1 base, with 17 bases left in between. Germline assignment: CDR1 ENHRY and CDR2 SYGVKD. The CDR3 coding sequence is TGTGCCATCAGCCCGGGACTCGGTCCGGGCACAGATACGCAGTATTTT. It is translated as CAISPGLGPGTDTQYF.

The chain couples TRBV19 to TRBJ2-4, with TRBD1 matching over 7 bases. The CDR3 is 16 amino acids. From germline, CDR1 is LNHDA and CDR2 SQIVND (reference sequence). J gave up 0 bases and V 5 bases, and 7 bases lay outside the gene matches. This chain's CDR3 is CASSSADRIAKNIQYF. DNA for the CDR3: TGTGCCAGTAGTTCCGCGGACAGGATAGCCAAAAACATTCAGTACTTC.

CDR3 sequence: CALPGSPGANVLTF. The CDR3 region has the DNA TGTGCCTTGCCCGGAAGTCCCGGGGCCAACGTCCTGACTTTC. This rearrangement joins TRBV6-1 to TRBJ2-6; D is ambiguous. Germline assignment: CDR1 MNHNS and CDR2 SASEGT. Trimming shortened V by 11 bases and J by 4 bases, and 15 bases separated the two germline ends. The CDR3 consists of 14 residues.

The chain has TRBV5-4 and TRBJ2-1; 10 bases line up with TRBD2. The CDR3 runs 16 residues. Trimming took 4 bases from V and 4 from J; bases not matched to a gene: 8. CDR1 is SGHNT and CDR2 is YYREEE in the germline V gene (reference sequence). The CDR3 DNA is TGTGCCAGCAGCCCTCGTGGTAGCGGGGGGTACAATGAGCAGTTCTTC. Its translation: CASSPRGSGGYNEQFF.

The sample holds one count of this clone. The chain uses TRBV7-2 and TRBJ2-3; maybe TRBD1 (6 bases). CDR1 is SGHTA, CDR2 FQGNSA, per germline. V lost 5 bases and J 0 bases, leaving 9 bases between the germline ends. The CDR3 is 14 residues long. DNA of the CDR3: TGTGCCAGCAGCCGGACAGCTAGCACAGATACGCAGTATTTT. This gives the protein CASSRTASTDTQYF.

The chain is built from TRBV6-5 and TRBJ1-1, with D hard to call. Germline CDR1 is MNHEY and CDR2 is SVGAGI. The CDR3 runs 15 residues. Trimming took 0 bases from V and 3 from J, leaving 11 bases between them. The CDR3 is CASSYSVNLDTEAFF. The CDR3 coding sequence is TGTGCCAGCAGTTACTCCGTAAATTTGGACACTGAAGCTTTCTTT.

The chain couples TRBV6-1 to TRBJ2-5; D is possibly TRBD1 or TRBD2 (5 bases each). V lost 5 bases and J 7 bases, leaving 14 bases between the germline ends. The length of the CDR3 is 13 residues. Germline V gene lookup returns CDR1 MNHNS and CDR2 SASEGT. The CDR3 is CASSPGRSWTQYF. The CDR3 DNA follows: TGTGCCAGCAGTCCGGGACGGTCTTGGACCCAGTACTTC.

This chain uses TRBV29-1 with TRBJ1-4; D may be TRBD1 (6 bases). The CDR3 length is 11 residues. The ends were cut back, 3 bases at V and 7 bases at J, with 6 bases in the middle. Germline values: CDR1 SQVTM, CDR2 ANQGSEA. The CDR3 sequence: CSVEGAEKLFF. CDR3 DNA sequence: TGCAGCGTTGAGGGGGCTGAAAAACTGTTTTTT.

The V gene is TRBV5-1, the J gene TRBJ1-2, with TRBD1 matching 8 bases. The V gene's germline CDR1 is SGHRS and CDR2 YFSETQ. The CDR3 sequence is 15 residues long. J was trimmed by 7 bases and V by 0 bases; bases with no gene match: 8. CDR3 loop: CASSLGTGPESGYTF. The CDR3 DNA reads as TGCGCCAGCAGCTTGGGGACAGGGCCGGAGAGTGGCTACACCTTC.